A single sample is the source of the 13 T cell receptor beta chains below, sequenced in a study of vaccination and CD4 T cells after COVID-19. The Oncomine TCR Beta short-read assay sequenced DNA from cultured CD4+ T cells. TCRdb ran MiXCR on the PCR reads and lists one entry per CDR3 protein. The sample consists of over 20,000 distinct CDR3 sequences, about a third of them appearing once. Antigens for these TCRs are unknown. The sample's time point: late sampling 161 to 241 days after vaccination in three convalescent patients. Treatment given: approximately nine-day PBMC culture with coronavirus spike peptide pools or control peptides (ViraFEST assay). The material sequenced was CD4+ T cells from blood, cultured in vitro, taken about 7 months after SARS-CoV-2 vaccination. The origin of the receptors is a human donor who had recovered from COVID-19.

Only one count was recorded for this clonotype. The chain carries TRBV19 and TRBJ1-5; maybe TRBD1 (6 bases). The CDR3 loop spans 15 amino acids. Germline V gene data show CDR1 as LNHDA and CDR2 as SQIVND (reference sequence). Trimming removed 6 bases at V and 3 bases at J, with 15 bases between. Written as DNA, the CDR3 is TGTGCCAGTAGGACCGTCCAGGGGACCAATCAGCCCCAGCATTTT. It specifies CASRTVQGTNQPQHF.

A remark on this clonotype: An end of the junction differs from the germline gene, which may be a read error. V usage is TRBV20-1 and J usage is TRBJ1-2; 8 bases align to TRBD1. Per germline, CDR1 DFQATT and CDR2 SNEGSKA (reference sequence). The CDR3 spans 13 residues. CDR3 sequence: CSARQGAHYGYAF. CDR3 nucleotide sequence: TGCAGTGCTAGACAGGGGGCCCACTATGGCTACGCCTTC.

This sequence joins TRBV20-1 and TRBJ1-1; the D is unclear. V dropped 4 bases and J dropped 8 bases, with 26 bases sitting between them. CDR1 and CDR2 (germline): DFQATT, SNEGSKA (reference sequence). This CDR3 is built from 16 residues. CDR3 amino acids: CSATRAAGARYKEAFF. DNA for the CDR3: TGCAGTGCTACACGAGCGGCCGGCGCTCGTTATAAGGAAGCTTTCTTT.

J is TRBJ2-6 and V is TRBV20-1; D not resolved. CDR3 length: 15 residues. The germline CDR1 and CDR2 sequences are DFQATT and SNEGSKA (reference sequence). V lost 6 bases and J lost 0, with 12 bases in between. The CDR3 nucleotides are TGCAGTGCCACCAACGGCGGCTCTGGGGCCAACGTCCTGACTTTC. It codes for CSATNGGSGANVLTF.

This chain uses TRBV20-1 with TRBJ2-1, with TRBD2 matching over 9 bases. V shed 4 bases, J shed 0 bases, and the junction held 4 bases outside the gene matches. In germline, CDR1 is DFQATT, CDR2 SNEGSKA (reference sequence). The CDR3 contains 15 residues. CDR3 amino acids: CSATSGRSSYNEQFF. Written as DNA, the CDR3 is TGCAGTGCTACCAGCGGGAGGAGCTCCTACAATGAGCAGTTCTTC.

This clonotype has a handful of counts. The chain joins TRBV20-1 to TRBJ2-7, with 10 bases identical to TRBD2. After removal of 0 bases from V and 3 bases from J, the junction contained 5 bases not matched to a gene. CDR1 is DFQATT, CDR2 SNEGSKA, per germline (reference sequence). The CDR3 loop spans 15 amino acids. The CDR3 coding sequence is TGCAGTGCTAGAGATTCAGCGGGAGGGTTCTACGAGCAGTACTTC. This translates into CSARDSAGGFYEQYF.

This clonotype showed up just a few times. The chain has TRBV10-3 and TRBJ2-5, with D maybe TRBD1 (6 bases). The V end was cut by 2 bases, the J end by 4 bases, with 8 bases between. Germline-derived CDR1 and CDR2 are ENHRY and SYGVKD. CDR3 length: 13 residues. CDR3 nucleotides: TGTGCCATCAGTGAGGTCAGGGGAGAGACCCAGTACTTC. Translated, it gives CAISEVRGETQYF.

The V gene is TRBV6-1, the J gene TRBJ2-7, with D unclear. CDR3 length: 14 residues. V lost 3 bases and J lost 0, with 9 bases in between. Germline lookup yields CDR1 MNHNS and CDR2 SASEGT. CDR3 sequence: CASSDLPSSYEQYF. CDR3 sequence (DNA): TGTGCCAGCAGTGACCTGCCGAGCTCCTACGAGCAGTACTTC.

In its sample, this clonotype was seen a few times. The V and J genes are TRBV6-1 and TRBJ2-7; possibly TRBD2 for D (6 bases). Germline V gene sequence: CDR1 MNHNS, CDR2 SASEGT. The CDR3 runs to 10 residues. The chain's CDR3 is CEAGTYEQYF. The CDR3 DNA reads as TGTGAAGCGGGTACCTACGAGCAGTACTTC.

V and J are TRBV20-1 and TRBJ2-7; D is unresolved. This CDR3 is 12 amino acids long. Per the germline V gene, CDR1 is DFQATT and CDR2 is SNEGSKA (reference sequence). V was trimmed by 6 bases and J by 0 bases, leaving 9 bases between them. The CDR3 sequence is CSATSTSYEQYF. CDR3 nucleotides: TGCAGTGCAACCTCTACCTCCTACGAGCAGTACTTC.

The chain has TRBV27 and TRBJ2-1, with TRBD2 identical over 11 bases. Trimming at V came to 7 bases and at J to 2 bases, leaving 16 bases not matched to a gene. CDR1 and CDR2 (germline): MNHEY, SMNVEV (reference sequence). The CDR3 runs to 19 residues. The CDR3 nucleotides are TGTGCCAGCAATCCTAGAGGGACTAGCGGCTTCCTTGCCTACAATGAGCAGTTCTTC. It specifies CASNPRGTSGFLAYNEQFF.

The chain has TRBV7-6 and TRBJ1-6; 7 bases map to TRBD1. The CDR3 loop spans 17 amino acids. The germline V gene has CDR1 SGHVS and CDR2 FNYEAQ. The trim removed 5 bases at V and 0 bases at J, leaving 7 bases unmatched. In DNA, the CDR3 is TGTGCCAGCAGCCGGACAGGCGCGAGCTCCTATAATTCACCCCTCCACTTT. It specifies CASSRTGASSYNSPLHF.

The chain employs TRBV5-8 and TRBJ2-5, with D possibly matching TRBD1 (6 bases). Germline V lookup: CDR1 SGHTS, CDR2 YDEGEE. V was shortened by 0 bases and J by 4 bases, with 10 bases between the two germline ends. CDR3 length: 14 amino acids. CDR3 nucleotide sequence: TGTGCCAGCAGCTTGGGGTGGGGGCTAGAGACCCAGTACTTC. It is translated as CASSLGWGLETQYF.